This TCR beta chain comes out of a study of blood T cell repertoires in COVID-19. Study in general: The United States, Italy and Spain supplied acute and convalescent COVID-19 samples. PBMCs, B-cell-depleted T cells, or T cells were the source of the cDNA or gDNA that made up the material.

Methods used by the authors: It was from reference gene primer amplification that nucleated cell counts were estimated. The table came from immunoSEQ multiplex PCR; TCRdb's copy has only in-frame clones and leaves some out. V and J calls and clone size come straight from that table; D and trimming were deduced from the DNA. The sample lists 130,000 or so clones, roughly 86% occurring once. Germline CDR1 and CDR2: MNHEY and SVGAGI. CDR3 size: 14 residues. The junction had 7 bases not matched to a gene; V was cut back by 4 bases and J by 8 bases. V is TRBV6-5 and J is TRBJ1-4, with 7 nucleotides matching TRBD1. The TCR was taken from a woman aged 55-75 years with acute or convalescent COVID-19. The sample was peripheral blood. The CDR3 DNA is TGTGCCAGCAGTTCCCGACAGGGTTGGGAAAAACTGTTTTTT. Translated, it gives CASSSRQGWEKLFF.